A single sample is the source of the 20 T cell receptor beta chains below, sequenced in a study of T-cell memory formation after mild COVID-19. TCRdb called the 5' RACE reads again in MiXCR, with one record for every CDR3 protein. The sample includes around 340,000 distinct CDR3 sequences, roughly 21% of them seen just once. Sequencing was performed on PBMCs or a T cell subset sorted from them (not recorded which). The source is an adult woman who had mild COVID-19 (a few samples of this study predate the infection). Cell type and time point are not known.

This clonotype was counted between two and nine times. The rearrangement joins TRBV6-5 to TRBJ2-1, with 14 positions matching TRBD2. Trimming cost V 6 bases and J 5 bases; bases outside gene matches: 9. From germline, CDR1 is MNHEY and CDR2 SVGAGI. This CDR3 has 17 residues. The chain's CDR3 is CASRPIGLAGGNNEQFF. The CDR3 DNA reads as TGTGCCAGCAGGCCTATAGGACTAGCGGGGGGAAACAATGAGCAGTTCTTC.

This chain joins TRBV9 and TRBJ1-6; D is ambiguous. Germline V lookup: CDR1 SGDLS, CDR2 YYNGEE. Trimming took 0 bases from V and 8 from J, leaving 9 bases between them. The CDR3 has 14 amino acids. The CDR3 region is CASSVDTRDSPLHF. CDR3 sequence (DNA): TGTGCCAGCAGCGTAGATACGCGAGATTCACCCCTCCACTTT.

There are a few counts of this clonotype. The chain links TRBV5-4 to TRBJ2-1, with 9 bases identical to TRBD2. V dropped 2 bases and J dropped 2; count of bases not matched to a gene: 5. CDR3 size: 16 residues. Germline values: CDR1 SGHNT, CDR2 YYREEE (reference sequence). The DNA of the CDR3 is TGTGCCAGCAGCTTAGGCGGCGGGGGGGCCTACAATGAGCAGTTCTTC. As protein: CASSLGGGGAYNEQFF.

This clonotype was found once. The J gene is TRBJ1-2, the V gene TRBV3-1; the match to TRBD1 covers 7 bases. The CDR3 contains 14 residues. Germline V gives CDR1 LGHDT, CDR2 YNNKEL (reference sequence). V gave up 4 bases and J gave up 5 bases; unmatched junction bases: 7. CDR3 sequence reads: CASSPPGQRYGYTF. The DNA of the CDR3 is TGTGCCAGCAGCCCTCCGGGACAGAGATATGGCTACACCTTC.

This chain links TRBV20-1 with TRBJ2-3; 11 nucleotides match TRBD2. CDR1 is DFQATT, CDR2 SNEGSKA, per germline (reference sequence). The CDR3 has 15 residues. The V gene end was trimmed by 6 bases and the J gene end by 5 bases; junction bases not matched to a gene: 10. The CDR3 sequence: CSAELAGDLGDTQYF. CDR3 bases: TGCAGTGCGGAACTAGCGGGAGATTTGGGAGATACGCAGTATTTT.

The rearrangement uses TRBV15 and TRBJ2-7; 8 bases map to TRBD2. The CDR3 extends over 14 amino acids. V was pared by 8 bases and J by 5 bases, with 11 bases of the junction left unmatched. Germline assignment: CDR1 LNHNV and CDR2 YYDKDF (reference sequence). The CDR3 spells CATQKGLDRNEQYF. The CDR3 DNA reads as TGTGCCACCCAAAAGGGACTAGATAGGAACGAGCAGTACTTC. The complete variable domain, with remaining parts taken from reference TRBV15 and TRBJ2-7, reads DAMVIQNPRYQVTQFGKPVTLSCSQTLNHNVMYWYQQKSSQAPKLLFHYYDKDFNNEADTPDNFQSRRPNTSFCFLDIRSPGLGDTAMYLCATQKGLDRNEQYFGPGTRLTVT.

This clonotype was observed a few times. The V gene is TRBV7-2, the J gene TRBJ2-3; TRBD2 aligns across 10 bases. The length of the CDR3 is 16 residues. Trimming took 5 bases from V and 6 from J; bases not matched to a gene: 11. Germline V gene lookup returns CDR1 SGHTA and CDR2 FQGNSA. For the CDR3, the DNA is TGTGCCAGCAGCCCACCACCGGGACTAGCGCTGGATACGCAGTATTTT. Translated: CASSPPPGLALDTQYF.

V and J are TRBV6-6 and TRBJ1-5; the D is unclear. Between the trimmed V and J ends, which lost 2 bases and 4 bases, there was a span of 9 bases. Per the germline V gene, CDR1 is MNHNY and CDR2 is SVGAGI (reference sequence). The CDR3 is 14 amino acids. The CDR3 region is CASSYPGSNQPQHF. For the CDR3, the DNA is TGTGCCAGCAGTTACCCTGGATCAAATCAGCCCCAGCATTTT.

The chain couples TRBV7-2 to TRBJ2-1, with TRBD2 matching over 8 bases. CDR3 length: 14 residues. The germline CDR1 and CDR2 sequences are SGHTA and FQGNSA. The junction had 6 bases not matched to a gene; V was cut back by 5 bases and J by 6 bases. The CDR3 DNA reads TGTGCCAGCAGCCCGTCCGGGACTAGCAATGAGCAGTTCTTC. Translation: CASSPSGTSNEQFF.

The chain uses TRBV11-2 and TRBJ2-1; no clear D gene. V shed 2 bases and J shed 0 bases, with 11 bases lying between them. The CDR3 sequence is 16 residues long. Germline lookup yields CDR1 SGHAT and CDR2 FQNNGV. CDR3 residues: CASSLRFPSSYNEQFF. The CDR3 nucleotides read TGTGCCAGCAGCTTAAGGTTTCCAAGCTCCTACAATGAGCAGTTCTTC.

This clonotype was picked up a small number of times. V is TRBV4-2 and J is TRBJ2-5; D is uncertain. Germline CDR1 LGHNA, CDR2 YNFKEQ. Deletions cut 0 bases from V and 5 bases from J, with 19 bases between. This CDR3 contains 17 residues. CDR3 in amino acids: CASSQEAVTLLGETQYF. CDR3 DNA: TGTGCCAGCAGCCAAGAAGCTGTTACGTTACTCGGCGAGACCCAGTACTTC.

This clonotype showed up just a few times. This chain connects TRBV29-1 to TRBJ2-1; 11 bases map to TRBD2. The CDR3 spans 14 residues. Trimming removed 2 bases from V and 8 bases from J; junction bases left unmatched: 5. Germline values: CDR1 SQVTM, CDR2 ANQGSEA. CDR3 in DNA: TGCAGCGTTGAATTACTAGCGGGAGTGCATGAGCAGTTCTTC. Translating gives CSVELLAGVHEQFF.

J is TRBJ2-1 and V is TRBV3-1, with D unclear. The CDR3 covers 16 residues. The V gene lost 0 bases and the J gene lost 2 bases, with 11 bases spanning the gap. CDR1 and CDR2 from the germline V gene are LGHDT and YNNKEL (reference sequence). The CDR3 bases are TGTGCCAGCAGCCAAGATGTAGGCGGTACCTACAATGAGCAGTTCTTC. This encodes CASSQDVGGTYNEQFF.

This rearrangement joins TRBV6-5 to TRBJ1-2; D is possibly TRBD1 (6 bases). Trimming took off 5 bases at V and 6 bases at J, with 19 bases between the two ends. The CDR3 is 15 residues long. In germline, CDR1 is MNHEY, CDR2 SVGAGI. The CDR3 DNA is TGTGCCAGCAGTCCCGGGCTTGGGGGCGGAAATGGCTACACCTTC. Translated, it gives CASSPGLGGGNGYTF.

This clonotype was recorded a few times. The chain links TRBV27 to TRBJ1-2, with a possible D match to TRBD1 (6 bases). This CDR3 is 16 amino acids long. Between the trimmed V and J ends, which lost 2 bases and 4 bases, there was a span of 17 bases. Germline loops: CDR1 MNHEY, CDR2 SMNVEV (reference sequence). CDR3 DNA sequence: TGTGCCAGCAGTTTAACTGGACAGCCCGCCACCTATGGCTACACCTTC. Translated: CASSLTGQPATYGYTF.

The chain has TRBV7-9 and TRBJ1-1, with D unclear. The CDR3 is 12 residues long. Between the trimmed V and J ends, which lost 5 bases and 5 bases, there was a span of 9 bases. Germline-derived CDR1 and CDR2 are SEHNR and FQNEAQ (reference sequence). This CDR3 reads CASSPGWTEAFF. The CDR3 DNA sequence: TGTGCCAGCAGCCCCGGGTGGACTGAAGCTTTCTTT.

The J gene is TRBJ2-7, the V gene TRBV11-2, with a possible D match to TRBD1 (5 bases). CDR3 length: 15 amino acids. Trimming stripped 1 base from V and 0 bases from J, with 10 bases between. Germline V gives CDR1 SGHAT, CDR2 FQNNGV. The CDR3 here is CASSLGQGVSYEQYF. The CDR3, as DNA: TGTGCCAGCAGCTTAGGGCAGGGTGTCTCCTACGAGCAGTACTTC.

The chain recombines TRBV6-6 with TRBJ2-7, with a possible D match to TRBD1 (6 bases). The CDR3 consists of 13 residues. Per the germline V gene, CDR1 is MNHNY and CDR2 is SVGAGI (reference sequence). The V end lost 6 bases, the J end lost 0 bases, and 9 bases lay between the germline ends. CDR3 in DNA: TGTGCCAGCAGAGACAGGTCCTCCTACGAGCAGTACTTC. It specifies CASRDRSSYEQYF.

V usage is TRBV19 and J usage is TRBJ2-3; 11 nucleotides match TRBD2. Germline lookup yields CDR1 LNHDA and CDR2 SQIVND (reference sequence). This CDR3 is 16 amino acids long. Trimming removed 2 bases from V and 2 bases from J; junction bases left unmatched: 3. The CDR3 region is CASSIRLAGHTDTQYF. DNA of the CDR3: TGTGCCAGTAGTATACGACTAGCGGGGCACACAGATACGCAGTATTTT.

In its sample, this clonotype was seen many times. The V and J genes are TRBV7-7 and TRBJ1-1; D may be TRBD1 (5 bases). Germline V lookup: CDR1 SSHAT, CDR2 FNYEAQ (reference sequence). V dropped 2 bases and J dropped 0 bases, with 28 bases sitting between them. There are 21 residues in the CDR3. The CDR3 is CASSLIVVDSSKDDMNTEAFF. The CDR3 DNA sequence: TGTGCCAGCAGCTTAATTGTCGTTGACAGCTCCAAGGATGACATGAACACTGAAGCTTTCTTT.